This TCR beta chain was observed in a study of blood T cell repertoires in COVID-19. Profiling relied on immunoSEQ multiplex PCR, and the TCRdb table lists in-frame clones only, not all of them. This sample has approximately 500,000 clones; approximately 88% occur once, and the top ten carry 7.8%. The V and J ends lost 4 bases and 4 bases, in that order; junction bases with no gene match: 9. Germline lookup yields CDR1 LNHDA and CDR2 SQIVND (reference sequence). This CDR3 is 17 amino acids long. This receptor was taken from a woman aged 45-65 years with COVID-19, enrolled during active disease. Sequences were obtained from peripheral blood. The gene calls are TRBV19 and TRBJ1-4, with TRBD1 matching 10 bases. This CDR3 is CASSTELWTGGNEKLFF. The CDR3 DNA follows: TGTGCCAGTAGTACGGAACTGTGGACAGGGGGTAATGAAAAACTGTTTTTT.